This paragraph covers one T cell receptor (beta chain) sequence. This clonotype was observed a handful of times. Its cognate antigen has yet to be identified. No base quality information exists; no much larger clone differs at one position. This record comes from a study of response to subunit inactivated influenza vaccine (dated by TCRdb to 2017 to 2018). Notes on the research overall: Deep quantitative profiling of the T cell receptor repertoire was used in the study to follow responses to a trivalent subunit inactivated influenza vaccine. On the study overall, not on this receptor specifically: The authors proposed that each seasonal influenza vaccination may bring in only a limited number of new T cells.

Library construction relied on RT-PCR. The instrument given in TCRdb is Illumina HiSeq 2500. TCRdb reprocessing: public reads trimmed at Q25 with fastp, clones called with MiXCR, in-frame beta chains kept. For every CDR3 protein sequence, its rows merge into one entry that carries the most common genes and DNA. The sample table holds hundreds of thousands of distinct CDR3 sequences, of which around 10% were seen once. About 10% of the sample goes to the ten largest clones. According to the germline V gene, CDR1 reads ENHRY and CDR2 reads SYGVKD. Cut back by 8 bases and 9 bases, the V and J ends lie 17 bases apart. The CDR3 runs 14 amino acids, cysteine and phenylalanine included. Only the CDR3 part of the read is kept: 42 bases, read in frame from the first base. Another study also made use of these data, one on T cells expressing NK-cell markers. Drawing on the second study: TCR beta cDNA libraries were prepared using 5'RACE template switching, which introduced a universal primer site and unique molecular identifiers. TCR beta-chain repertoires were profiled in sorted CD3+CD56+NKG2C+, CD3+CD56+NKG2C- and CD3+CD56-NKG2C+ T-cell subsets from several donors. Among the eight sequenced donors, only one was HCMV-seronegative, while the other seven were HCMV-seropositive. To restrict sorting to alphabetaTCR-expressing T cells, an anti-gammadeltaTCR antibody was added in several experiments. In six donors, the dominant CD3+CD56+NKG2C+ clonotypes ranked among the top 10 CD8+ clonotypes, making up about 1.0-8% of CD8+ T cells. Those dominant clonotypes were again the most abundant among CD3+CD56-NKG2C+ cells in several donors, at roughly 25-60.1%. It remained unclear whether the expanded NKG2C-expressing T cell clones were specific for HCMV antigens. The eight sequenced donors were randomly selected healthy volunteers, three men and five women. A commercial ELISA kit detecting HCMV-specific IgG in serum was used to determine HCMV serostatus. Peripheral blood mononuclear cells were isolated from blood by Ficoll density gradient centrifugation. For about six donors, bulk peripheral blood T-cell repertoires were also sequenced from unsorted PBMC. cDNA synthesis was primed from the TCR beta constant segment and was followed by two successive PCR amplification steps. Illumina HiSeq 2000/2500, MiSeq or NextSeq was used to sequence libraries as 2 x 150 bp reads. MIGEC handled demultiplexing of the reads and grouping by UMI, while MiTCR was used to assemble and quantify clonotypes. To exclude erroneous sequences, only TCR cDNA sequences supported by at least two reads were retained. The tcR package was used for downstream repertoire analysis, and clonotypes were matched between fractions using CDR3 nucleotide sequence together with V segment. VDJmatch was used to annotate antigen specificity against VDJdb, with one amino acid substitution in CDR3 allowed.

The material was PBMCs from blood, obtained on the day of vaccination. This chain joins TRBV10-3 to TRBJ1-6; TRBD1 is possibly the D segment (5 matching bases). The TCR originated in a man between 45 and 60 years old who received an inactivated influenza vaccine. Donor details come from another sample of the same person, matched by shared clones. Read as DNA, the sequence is TGTGCCATCGGGGGGGACCGCTTCGGTTCACCCCTCCACTTT. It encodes CAIGGDRFGSPLHF.